The source of this T cell receptor beta chain is a study of vaccination and CD4 T cells after COVID-19. The CDR3 loop spans 12 amino acids. Deletions cut 8 bases from V and 5 bases from J, with 12 bases between. An Oncomine TCR Beta short-read assay was used to sequence the DNA from cultured CD4+ T cells. Researchers extracted genomic DNA from CD4+ T cells that had been cultured. TCRdb itself ran the PCR reads through MiXCR, one entry per CDR3 protein. The sample shows roughly 10,000 distinct CDR3 sequences, less than 35% of them seen only once. The treatment is: roughly 10-day PBMC culture with coronavirus spike peptide pools or control peptides (ViraFEST assay). Harvesting of the unexposed donor's CD4+ T cells predated the COVID-19 pandemic (2011-2018). The sample holds one count of this clonotype. Its specificity is unknown.

The TCR comes from a human donor in good health. The V gene is TRBV12-3 or TRBV12-4, the J gene TRBJ1-1, with D possibly matching TRBD1 (5 bases). Sequencing was done on a sample of CD4+ T cells from blood, cultured in vitro. The CDR3 DNA is TGTGCCAGCTGGGACTATCCGACTGAAGCTTTCTTT. As protein: CASWDYPTEAFF.